This T cell receptor (beta chain) was identified in a study of T cell changes during pregnancy in multiple sclerosis. Using immunoSEQ multiplex PCR, the repertoire was profiled, and TCRdb retains in-frame clones only, with some absent. Found here are about 100,000 clones, almost 95% of them singletons; the top ten hold about 0.9%. Germline V gene data show CDR1 as LNHDA and CDR2 as SQIVND (reference sequence). V lost 6 bases and J lost 2, with 20 bases in between. CDR3 size: 16 residues. V gene TRBV19 combines with J gene TRBJ2-7, with D possibly matching TRBD1 (6 bases). The starting material was peripheral blood, obtained before pregnancy. This receptor was identified in a female donor with multiple sclerosis, enrolled in a pregnancy study. CDR3 sequence: CASSYLGTNPPYEQYF. The CDR3 bases are TGTGCCAGTAGCTACCTGGGGACAAACCCACCCTACGAGCAGTACTTC.